The sequence of this T cell receptor (beta chain) was determined in a study of tumor and adjacent non-tumor tissue in lung cancer. Study-wide background: There were about 12 adenocarcinoma, a couple of squamous cell carcinoma and 1 small cell lung cancer cases.

No cell sorting was done before RNA was extracted from the tissue. Between August and November 2014, newly diagnosed, chemotherapy-naive lung cancer patients underwent thoracic surgery in China. Including both end residues, the CDR3 is 13 amino acids long. Germline values: CDR1 SGHTS, CDR2 YDEGEE. General study results and limits: Top 100 clones took a larger repertoire share in normal lung.

TCRbeta libraries were built with three rounds of nested PCR, modified from ARM-PCR. From the multiplex PCR reads, TCRdb called clonotypes with MiXCR, one entry per CDR3 protein. The sample shows fewer than 120,000 distinct CDR3 sequences, over 75% of them seen only once. A word on this clonotype: What it recognizes is unknown. This is likely a read error, given that the CDR3 carries no conserved phenylalanine or tryptophan at its end. The DNA is omitted, as the CDR3 cannot be located on it reliably, and the CDR3 follows TCRdb's listing.

This TCR was recovered from a man aged 65-85 years with non-small cell lung cancer. The chain couples TRBV5-8 to TRBJ2-7; the D segment call TRBD1 is taken from the table without a DNA check. The sample was lung tumor tissue. The CDR3 here is CASSTFDRDEHYL.